These 23 T cell receptor beta chains share one sample of origin, sequenced in a study of shared clonotypes between healthy human individuals. Assay used: immunoSEQ multiplex PCR; TCRdb lists only in-frame clones, some missing. The repertoire consists of roughly 890,000 clones, with over 90% occurring once and the leading ten covering about 24%. CD45RO negativity and positive selection for CCR7 defined naive CD8 cells, a population that excluded terminally differentiated effector memory CD45RA+ cells. Sequencing was carried out using naive CD8+ T cells sorted from blood. All receptors derive from a man aged 25-45 years in good health.

The rearrangement links TRBV27 to TRBJ2-7, with 13 bases that match TRBD2. Losses at the gene ends were 5 bases for V and 4 bases for J; bases not matched to a gene: 8. CDR3 length: 16 amino acids. The germline gives CDR1 MNHEY, CDR2 SMNVEV (reference sequence). This CDR3 reads CASSPGLAGASYEQYF. In DNA, the CDR3 is TGTGCCAGCAGTCCCGGACTAGCGGGAGCTTCTTACGAGCAGTACTTC.

The J gene is TRBJ2-1, the V gene TRBV27; D not resolved. Germline CDR1 MNHEY, CDR2 SMNVEV (reference sequence). The V end was cut by 5 bases, the J end by 1 base, with 9 bases between. The CDR3 extends over 14 amino acids. The CDR3: CASSPQNSYNEQFF. In nucleotides, the CDR3 is TGTGCCAGCAGTCCGCAGAATTCCTACAATGAGCAGTTCTTC.

This clone came up a few times. The V and J genes are TRBV7-9 and TRBJ1-1; TRBD1 aligns across 9 bases. CDR1 is SEHNR, CDR2 FQNEAQ, per germline (reference sequence). The CDR3 length is 16 residues. V trimming: 6 bases; J trimming: 5 bases; junction bases outside the gene matches: 13. Here the CDR3 DNA reads TGTGCCAGCAGTGGGGACAGGGAAGCGCGAGGGACTGAAGCTTTCTTT. It encodes CASSGDREARGTEAFF.

This rearrangement joins TRBV7-8 to TRBJ1-5; D is perhaps TRBD1 (5 bases). Trimming shortened V by 1 base and J by 3 bases, and 10 bases separated the two germline ends. Germline lookup yields CDR1 SGHVS and CDR2 FQNEAQ. CDR3 size: 15 residues. CDR3 protein: CASSLGHGANQPQHF. Written as DNA, the CDR3 is TGTGCCAGCAGCTTAGGTCATGGGGCCAATCAGCCCCAGCATTTT.

With respect to this clone: The same CDR3 can be traced to other DNA sequences in this sample. In nucleotides, the CDR3 is TGTGCCAGCAGCCCCCCGGGACTAGCGGTAAATGAGCAGTTCTTC. The encoded protein is CASSPPGLAVNEQFF. The V call is TRBV7-8, the J call TRBJ2-1, with 11 bases aligning to TRBD2. Germline V lookup: CDR1 SGHVS, CDR2 FQNEAQ. Trimming took 5 bases from V and 7 from J; bases not matched to a gene: 7. The CDR3 has 15 residues.

This clone was detected only a few times. The V and J genes are TRBV27 and TRBJ1-5, with TRBD1 matching 9 bases. In germline, CDR1 is MNHEY, CDR2 SMNVEV (reference sequence). This CDR3 is 16 amino acids long. V trimming: 9 bases; J trimming: 5 bases; junction bases outside the gene matches: 14. The CDR3 nucleotides are TGTGCCAGTCAACCCACGGGACAGGGAAGGCATCAGCCCCAGCATTTT. It encodes CASQPTGQGRHQPQHF.

The rearrangement joins TRBV7-9 to TRBJ2-1, with TRBD2 as a possible D gene (6 bases). Germline V gene data show CDR1 as SEHNR and CDR2 as FQNEAQ (reference sequence). Between the trimmed V and J ends, which lost 8 bases and 2 bases, there was a span of 16 bases. This CDR3 spans 15 amino acids. CDR3 sequence (DNA): TGTGCCAGCCTCCAGAGCGGGTACCCCTACAATGAGCAGTTCTTC. This encodes CASLQSGYPYNEQFF.

This rearrangement joins TRBV10-3 to TRBJ2-5; no firm D call. Germline CDR1 ENHRY, CDR2 SYGVKD. Trimming took off 2 bases at V and 2 bases at J, with 15 bases between the two ends. This CDR3 is built from 16 residues. This CDR3 reads CAISEPPGVPQETQYF. The CDR3 nucleotides read TGTGCCATCAGTGAGCCACCAGGCGTACCTCAAGAGACCCAGTACTTC.

The chain is built from TRBV2 and TRBJ1-3; D is perhaps TRBD1 (5 bases). The V gene's germline CDR1 is SNHLY and CDR2 FYNNEI. The V end was cut by 5 bases, the J end by 0 bases, with 17 bases between. The CDR3 is made up of 17 amino acids. The DNA of the CDR3 is TGTGCCAGCAGTTCCCTAACTAGACAGCGCTCTGGAAACACCATATATTTT. Encoded protein: CASSSLTRQRSGNTIYF. The variable domain in full, with the rest retrieved from reference TRBV2 and TRBJ1-3, is EPEVTQTPSHQVTQMGQEVILRCVPISNHLYFYWYRQILGQKVEFLVSFYNNEISEKSEIFDDQFSVERPDGSNFTLKIRSTKLEDSAMYFCASSSLTRQRSGNTIYFGEGSWLTVV.

Regarding this clone: Sequence at one end of the junction differs from germline and may be a read error. The rearrangement links TRBV7-7 to TRBJ2-2; 11 bases are shared with TRBD2. CDR3 length: 15 residues. Germline V gene sequence: CDR1 SSHAT, CDR2 FNYEAQ (reference sequence). The CDR3 is CASSRGLAGSGELFF. In nucleotides, the CDR3 is TGTGCTAGCAGCCGAGGACTAGCGGGCTCCGGGGAGCTGTTTTTT. The full variable domain, rest sourced from reference TRBV7-7 and TRBJ2-2, is GAGVSQSPRYKVTKRGQDVTLRCDPISSHATLYWYQQALGQGPEFLTYFNYEAQPDKSGLPSDRFSAERPEGSISTLTIQRTEQRDSAMYRCASSRGLAGSGELFFGEGSRLTVL.

The CDR3 protein is CASSERGIRRGTDTQYF. CDR3 bases: TGTGCCAGCAGTGAGCGGGGGATTCGGAGGGGCACAGATACGCAGTATTTT. The rearrangement uses TRBV6-1 and TRBJ2-3, with 7 bases that match TRBD2. In germline, CDR1 is MNHNS, CDR2 SASEGT. With V trimmed by 3 bases and J by 1 base, 10 bases remained unmatched. The CDR3 loop spans 17 amino acids.

This clone was observed once. Other DNA sequences in this specimen translate into the identical CDR3. The V call is TRBV29-1, the J call TRBJ2-7; D is ambiguous. CDR1 is SQVTM and CDR2 is ANQGSEA in the germline V gene. The V end lost 0 bases, the J end lost 1 base, and 4 bases lay between the germline ends. The CDR3 loop spans 12 amino acids. CDR3 in amino acids: CSVEDSSYEQYF. Here the CDR3 DNA reads TGCAGCGTTGAAGACAGTTCCTACGAGCAGTACTTC.

This sequence joins TRBV7-9 and TRBJ2-3, with 11 nucleotides matching TRBD1. The CDR3 sequence is 17 residues long. Per germline, CDR1 SEHNR and CDR2 FQNEAQ (reference sequence). Trimming at V came to 1 base and at J to 4 bases, leaving 7 bases not matched to a gene. CDR3 nucleotides: TGTGCCAGCAGCTTAGGGGGCGGACAGGGGGCAGCAGATACGCAGTATTTT. Amino acid sequence: CASSLGGGQGAADTQYF.

The count of this clone is one. The rearrangement links TRBV28 to TRBJ2-5; the D gene is possibly TRBD2 (5 bases). The CDR3 runs 14 residues. V shed 1 base and J shed 3 bases, with 9 bases lying between them. CDR1 is MDHEN, CDR2 SYDVKM, per germline. CDR3 region: CASSLFVGEETQYF. The CDR3 bases are TGTGCCAGCAGTTTATTCGTCGGGGAAGAGACCCAGTACTTC.

This clone appeared a single time. The chain couples TRBV7-9 to TRBJ1-2, with D possibly TRBD1 on 6 matching bases. Germline V gene sequence: CDR1 SEHNR, CDR2 FQNEAQ (reference sequence). The V gene lost 4 bases and the J gene lost 3 bases, with 18 bases spanning the gap. The CDR3 spans 16 residues. The CDR3 is CASSSLTGPEHYGYTF. CDR3 in DNA: TGTGCCAGCAGCTCGCTTACAGGGCCAGAGCACTATGGCTACACCTTC. Full variable domain (outside the CDR3, taken from reference TRBV7-9 and TRBJ1-2): DTGVSQNPRHKITKRGQNVTFRCDPISEHNRLYWYRQTLGQGPEFLTYFQNEAQLEKSRLLSDRFSAERPKGSFSTLEIQRTEQGDSAMYLCASSSLTGPEHYGYTFGSGTRLTVV.

The CDR3 loop reads CASSLGGLAGETQYF. The CDR3 bases are TGTGCCAGCAGTTTGGGGGGACTAGCAGGAGAGACCCAGTACTTC. The rearrangement joins TRBV28 to TRBJ2-5; 9 bases are a match to TRBD2. Germline loops: CDR1 MDHEN, CDR2 SYDVKM. This CDR3 is 15 amino acids long. J was trimmed by 4 bases and V by 3 bases; bases with no gene match: 6.

The chain uses TRBV7-9 and TRBJ2-5; D possibly corresponds to TRBD1 (6 bases). Per the germline V gene, CDR1 is SEHNR and CDR2 is FQNEAQ (reference sequence). The V end was cut by 6 bases, the J end by 3 bases, with 17 bases between. CDR3 length: 15 amino acids. CDR3 in DNA: TGTGCCAGCAGGGGTACAGGGTTCGAGAAAGAGACCCAGTACTTC. Residues: CASRGTGFEKETQYF.

V usage is TRBV28 and J usage is TRBJ1-1; D is uncertain. The ends were cut back, 2 bases at V and 4 bases at J, with 8 bases in the middle. The CDR3 is 13 amino acids. Germline lookup yields CDR1 MDHEN and CDR2 SYDVKM. The CDR3 here is CASSLSAGTEAFF. In nucleotides, the CDR3 is TGTGCCAGCAGTTTAAGTGCGGGCACTGAAGCTTTCTTT.

The chain recombines TRBV18 with TRBJ2-7; D call uncertain. Germline CDR1 reads KGHSH; CDR2 reads LQKENI. Trimming stripped 3 bases from V and 2 bases from J, with 11 bases between. The CDR3 has 14 amino acids. In DNA form, the CDR3 reads TGTGCCAGCTCACCTCGAGACATTGCCTACGAGCAGTACTTC. The encoded protein is CASSPRDIAYEQYF.

Concerning this clone itself: Additional DNA sequences in this sample encode the identical CDR3. This sequence joins TRBV4-1 and TRBJ2-1; D not resolved. The CDR3 spans 12 residues. Germline values: CDR1 MGHRA, CDR2 YSYEKL. Deletions cut 0 bases from V and 7 bases from J, with 4 bases between. The CDR3 sequence: CASSQDGNEQFF. The DNA for the CDR3 is TGCGCCAGCAGCCAAGACGGAAATGAGCAGTTCTTC.

V is TRBV7-8 and J is TRBJ2-2; 12 bases match TRBD2. V shed 1 base, J shed 7 bases, and the junction held 4 bases outside the gene matches. The CDR3 has 16 residues. Per the germline V gene, CDR1 is SGHVS and CDR2 is FQNEAQ. CDR3 residues: CASSLGLAGANGELFF. The CDR3 region has the DNA TGTGCCAGCAGCTTAGGACTAGCGGGAGCTAACGGGGAGCTGTTTTTT.

The gene calls are TRBV5-1 and TRBJ1-1; TRBD1 might be the D (5 bases). V lost 4 bases, J lost 1 base, and 14 bases lay in between. The CDR3 loop spans 15 amino acids. Germline CDR1 and CDR2: SGHRS and YFSETQ. Here the CDR3 DNA reads TGCGCCAGCAGCACAGCCGGGACTCCGAACACTGAAGCTTTCTTT. Its translation: CASSTAGTPNTEAFF.

The gene calls are TRBV19 and TRBJ1-1; D is undetermined. Trimming removed 9 bases at V and 8 bases at J, with 13 bases between. CDR3 size: 11 residues. CDR1 and CDR2 (germline): LNHDA, SQIVND (reference sequence). CDR3 sequence (DNA): TGTGCCAGCCGCATTAGGCGAGAAGCTTTCTTT. Its protein product is CASRIRREAFF. The complete variable domain, with remaining parts taken from reference TRBV19 and TRBJ1-1, reads DGGITQSPKYLFRKEGQNVTLSCEQNLNHDAMYWYRQDPGQGLRLIYYSQIVNDFQKGDIAEGYSVSREKKESFPLTVTSAQKNPTAFYLCASRIRREAFFGQGTRLTVV.